The 10 T cell receptor beta chains presented below share a single source sample, sequenced in a study of shared clonotypes between healthy human individuals. Assay used: immunoSEQ multiplex PCR; TCRdb lists only in-frame clones, some missing. Among 2 million to 2.5 million clones listed, approximately 94% were seen once. Source material: naive CD4+ T cells sorted from blood. Described subset: CD45RA+ positively selected. The receptors were gathered from a man between 18 and 35 years old in good health.

The gene calls are TRBV28 and TRBJ1-1; D remains unclear. V was shortened by 2 bases and J by 11 bases, with 9 bases between the two germline ends. Germline V gene sequence: CDR1 MDHEN, CDR2 SYDVKM. The CDR3 has 11 residues. CDR3 amino acids: CASSLRRSAFF. CDR3 nucleotides: TGTGCCAGCAGTTTACGGAGGTCGGCTTTCTTT. Full variable domain (rest looked up from reference TRBV28 and TRBJ1-1): DVKVTQSSRYLVKRTGEKVFLECVQDMDHENMFWYRQDPGLGLRLIYFSYDVKMKEKGDIPEGYSVSREKKERFSLILESASTNQTSMYLCASSLRRSAFFGQGTRLTVV.

The chain employs TRBV15 and TRBJ2-3; D ambiguous. Germline lookup yields CDR1 LNHNV and CDR2 YYDKDF (reference sequence). V lost 0 bases and J 8 bases, leaving 9 bases between the germline ends. The CDR3 covers 13 residues. The CDR3 loop is CATSREQQVTQYF. CDR3 in DNA: TGTGCCACCAGCAGAGAACAGCAGGTTACGCAGTATTTT.

Worth noting for this clone: Other nucleotide sequences in the sample specify the same CDR3. The chain carries TRBV5-1 and TRBJ2-3; no definite D call. This CDR3 has 13 residues. Germline assignment: CDR1 SGHRS and CDR2 YFSETQ. The germline V and J ends were trimmed by 0 bases and 4 bases, with 6 bases remaining between them. CDR3 sequence (DNA): TGCGCCAGCAGCTTGGGCAGCTCAGATACGCAGTATTTT. As protein: CASSLGSSDTQYF.

The gene calls are TRBV18 and TRBJ2-6; the D gene is possibly TRBD1 (6 bases). The germline CDR1 and CDR2 sequences are KGHSH and LQKENI. The CDR3 contains 18 residues. With 5 bases removed from V and 0 bases from J, the gap between germline ends came to 17 bases. CDR3 sequence: CASSSRQDALSGANVLTF. CDR3 sequence (DNA): TGTGCCAGCTCATCGAGACAGGACGCCCTCTCTGGGGCCAACGTCCTGACTTTC.

The V gene is TRBV6-5, the J gene TRBJ2-3; 7 positions agree with TRBD1. The CDR3 is made up of 15 amino acids. Germline V gene lookup returns CDR1 MNHEY and CDR2 SVGAGI. The V segment lost 6 bases and the J segment 1 base; nucleotides outside the gene matches: 7. The CDR3 region is CASRPQGVGTDTQYF. Written as DNA, the CDR3 is TGTGCCAGCAGACCCCAGGGGGTAGGCACAGATACGCAGTATTTT.

Here the CDR3 DNA reads TGTGCCAGCAGCGAACGGGACAGCTCTGGAAACACCATATATTTT. Its translation: CASSERDSSGNTIYF. The J gene is TRBJ1-3, the V gene TRBV7-9; 7 bases align to TRBD1. V was clipped by 5 bases and J by 0 bases; unmatched bases: 4. The CDR3 loop spans 15 amino acids. The germline V gene encodes CDR1 SEHNR and CDR2 FQNEAQ (reference sequence).

The V gene is TRBV6-4, the J gene TRBJ2-3; no clear D gene. The ends were cut back, 10 bases at V and 5 bases at J, with 10 bases in the middle. The CDR3 contains 11 residues. Germline lookup yields CDR1 MRHNA and CDR2 SNTAGT. CDR3 region: CATRRGDTQYF. CDR3 DNA: TGTGCCACCCGGCGAGGAGATACGCAGTATTTT.

The V call is TRBV19, the J call TRBJ1-5; D ambiguous. V was shortened by 7 bases and J by 5 bases, with 9 bases between the two germline ends. CDR1 is LNHDA, CDR2 SQIVND, per germline (reference sequence). CDR3 length: 12 residues. For the CDR3, the DNA is TGTGCCAGTACCTCAGGAGATCAGCCCCAGCATTTT. It is translated as CASTSGDQPQHF.

The CDR3 sequence is CAWSGSTYNEQFF. CDR3 DNA: TGTGCCTGGAGTGGCAGCACCTACAATGAGCAGTTCTTC. V gene TRBV30 combines with J gene TRBJ2-1, with D unresolved. Germline loops: CDR1 GTSNPN, CDR2 SVGIG (reference sequence). The CDR3 runs to 13 residues. The germline V and J ends were trimmed by 1 base and 2 bases, with 6 bases remaining between them.

The J gene is TRBJ2-2, the V gene TRBV7-9; possible D gene TRBD2, 6 bases. In germline, CDR1 is SEHNR, CDR2 FQNEAQ (reference sequence). The CDR3 totals 15 residues. Deletions cut 7 bases from V and 2 bases from J, with 14 bases between. The CDR3 region is CASTPAGTNTGELFF. The DNA for the CDR3 is TGTGCCAGCACCCCTGCGGGGACCAACACCGGGGAGCTGTTTTTT.